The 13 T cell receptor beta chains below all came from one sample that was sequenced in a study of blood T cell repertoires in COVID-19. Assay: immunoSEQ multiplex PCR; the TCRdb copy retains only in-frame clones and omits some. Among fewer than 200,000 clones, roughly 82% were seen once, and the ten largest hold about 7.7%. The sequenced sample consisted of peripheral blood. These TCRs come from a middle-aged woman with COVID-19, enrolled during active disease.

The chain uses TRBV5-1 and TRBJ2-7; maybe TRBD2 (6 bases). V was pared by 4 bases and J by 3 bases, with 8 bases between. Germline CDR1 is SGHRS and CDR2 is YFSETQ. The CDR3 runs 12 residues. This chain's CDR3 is CASSGGGYEQYF. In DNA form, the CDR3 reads TGCGCCAGCAGCGGGGGAGGCTACGAGCAGTACTTC.

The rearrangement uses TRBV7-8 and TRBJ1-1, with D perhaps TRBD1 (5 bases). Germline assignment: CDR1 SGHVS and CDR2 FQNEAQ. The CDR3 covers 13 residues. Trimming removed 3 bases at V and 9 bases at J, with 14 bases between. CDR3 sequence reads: CASSLLQGRKAFF. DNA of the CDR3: TGTGCCAGCAGCTTGCTCCAGGGCAGGAAAGCTTTCTTT.

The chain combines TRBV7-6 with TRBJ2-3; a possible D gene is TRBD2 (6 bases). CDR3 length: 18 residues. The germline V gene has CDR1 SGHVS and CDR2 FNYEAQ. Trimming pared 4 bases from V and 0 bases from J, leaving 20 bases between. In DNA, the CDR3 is TGTGCCAGCAGCTCTTCGACTAGTTGGGGTATTAGCACAGATACGCAGTATTTT. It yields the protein CASSSSTSWGISTDTQYF.

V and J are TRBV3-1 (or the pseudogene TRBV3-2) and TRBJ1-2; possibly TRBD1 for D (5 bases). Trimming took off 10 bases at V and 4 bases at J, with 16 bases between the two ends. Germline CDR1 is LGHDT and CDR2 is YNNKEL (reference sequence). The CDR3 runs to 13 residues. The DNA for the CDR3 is TGTGCCACCCGGGGGGGTCCGGGCTATGGCTACACCTTC. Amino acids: CATRGGPGYGYTF.

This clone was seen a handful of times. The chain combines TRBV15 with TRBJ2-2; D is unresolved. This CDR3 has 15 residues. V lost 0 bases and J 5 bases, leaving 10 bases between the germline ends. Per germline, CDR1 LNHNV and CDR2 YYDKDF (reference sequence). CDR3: CATSRDASRTGELFF. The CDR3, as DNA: TGTGCCACCAGCAGAGACGCCTCCAGGACCGGGGAGCTGTTTTTT.

The CDR3: CASSPPGRPEGAFF. CDR3 DNA sequence: TGTGCCAGCAGCCCCCCGGGTAGACCGGAGGGGGCTTTCTTT. This sequence joins TRBV5-6 and TRBJ1-1, with D tentatively TRBD1 (5 bases). This CDR3 is built from 14 residues. The V and J ends lost 4 bases and 11 bases respectively, with 21 bases between them. Germline V CDR1 and CDR2: SGHDT, YYEEEE.

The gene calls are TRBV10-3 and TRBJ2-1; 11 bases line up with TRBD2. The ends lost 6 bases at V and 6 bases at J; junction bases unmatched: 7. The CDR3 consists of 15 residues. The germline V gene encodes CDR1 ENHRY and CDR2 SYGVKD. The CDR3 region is CAIRGGLAVRNEQFF. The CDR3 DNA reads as TGTGCCATCAGGGGGGGACTAGCGGTCCGCAATGAGCAGTTCTTC.

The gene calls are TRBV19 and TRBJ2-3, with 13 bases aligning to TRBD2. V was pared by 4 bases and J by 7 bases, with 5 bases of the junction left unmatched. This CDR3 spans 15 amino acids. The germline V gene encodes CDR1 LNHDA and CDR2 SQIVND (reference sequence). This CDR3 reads CASSTGTSGVHTQYF. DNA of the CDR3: TGTGCCAGTAGTACGGGGACTAGCGGGGTTCATACGCAGTATTTT.

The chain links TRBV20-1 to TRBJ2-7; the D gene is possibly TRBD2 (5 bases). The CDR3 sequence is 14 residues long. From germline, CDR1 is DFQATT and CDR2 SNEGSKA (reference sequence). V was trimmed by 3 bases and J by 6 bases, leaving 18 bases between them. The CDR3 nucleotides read TGCAGTGCTAGTCGTCGTCAGCCAGCGGTCGAGCAGTACTTC. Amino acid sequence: CSASRRQPAVEQYF.

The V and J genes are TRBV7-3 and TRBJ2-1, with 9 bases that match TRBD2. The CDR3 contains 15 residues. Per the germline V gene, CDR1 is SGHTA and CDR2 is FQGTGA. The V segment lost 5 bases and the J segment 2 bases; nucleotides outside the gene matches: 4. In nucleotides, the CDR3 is TGTGCCAGCAGCACCAAGCGGGGGGCCTACAATGAGCAGTTCTTC. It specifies CASSTKRGAYNEQFF. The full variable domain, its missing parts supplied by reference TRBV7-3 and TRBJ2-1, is GAGVSQTPSNKVTEKGKYVELRCDPISGHTALYWYRQSLGQGPEFLIYFQGTGAADDSGLPNDRFFAVRPEGSVSTLKIQRTERGDSAVYLCASSTKRGAYNEQFFGPGTRLTVL.

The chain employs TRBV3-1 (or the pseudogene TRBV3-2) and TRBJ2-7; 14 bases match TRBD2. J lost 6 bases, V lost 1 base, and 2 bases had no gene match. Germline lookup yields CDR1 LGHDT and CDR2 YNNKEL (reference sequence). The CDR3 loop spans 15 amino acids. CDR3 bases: TGTGCCAGCAGCCAAGGACTAGCGGGAGGGGGCGAGCAGTACTTC. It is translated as CASSQGLAGGGEQYF.

The CDR3 spells CAWRNISHRSHGYTF. The CDR3 nucleotides read TGTGCCTGGAGGAACATTTCTCACAGGTCTCATGGCTACACCTTC. The chain uses TRBV30 and TRBJ1-2; D perhaps matches TRBD1 (5 bases). Trimming cost V 3 bases and J 6 bases, with 20 bases left between them. The CDR3 length is 15 residues. Germline V gene sequence: CDR1 GTSNPN, CDR2 SVGIG (reference sequence).

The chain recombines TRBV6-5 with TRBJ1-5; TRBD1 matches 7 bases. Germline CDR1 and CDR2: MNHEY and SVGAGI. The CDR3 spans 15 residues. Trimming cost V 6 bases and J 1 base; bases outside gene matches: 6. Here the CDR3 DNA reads TGTGCCAGCAGGCCGGGACAGAGAAGCAATCAGCCCCAGCATTTT. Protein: CASRPGQRSNQPQHF.